The 4 T cell receptor beta chains in this list originate from one sample, sequenced in a study of blood T cell repertoires in COVID-19. Clones were read by immunoSEQ multiplex PCR, and TCRdb kept only the in-frame ones, dropping some. The sample has around 120,000 clones, roughly four fifths seen once; the top ten hold roughly 10%. Sequenced: peripheral blood. These TCRs come from a man in his forties with active or convalescent COVID-19.

This clone has only one observation. This rearrangement joins TRBV6-6 to TRBJ1-1; unclear D gene. The V end lost 2 bases, the J end lost 4 bases, and 17 bases lay between the germline ends. Germline CDR1 MNHNY, CDR2 SVGAGI (reference sequence). CDR3 length: 16 residues. The CDR3 DNA is TGTGCCAGCAGTTACCCGCCGTTGTCAACGGGCACTGAAGCTTTCTTT. It is translated as CASSYPPLSTGTEAFF.

V and J are TRBV5-1 and TRBJ1-5; D is undetermined. The V end was cut by 0 bases, the J end by 5 bases, with 6 bases between. This CDR3 contains 13 residues. CDR1 is SGHRS and CDR2 is YFSETQ in the germline V gene. The CDR3 DNA reads TGCGCCAGCAGCTTGGGGCCAGATCAGCCCCAGCATTTT. It codes for CASSLGPDQPQHF.

The rearrangement joins TRBV10-3 to TRBJ2-3, with TRBD2 matching 9 bases. V lost 5 bases to trimming and J lost 1 base; unmatched junction nucleotides: 4. This CDR3 region has 15 residues. The germline V gene has CDR1 ENHRY and CDR2 SYGVKD. CDR3 in amino acids: CAISRTSAGTDTQYF. CDR3 nucleotide sequence: TGTGCCATCAGTCGGACTAGCGCGGGCACAGATACGCAGTATTTT.

With regard to this clone: Different DNA sequences within this sample yield the same CDR3. CDR3 amino acids: CASSSDRGTEAFF. CDR3 bases: TGTGCCAGCAGTTCGGACAGGGGTACTGAAGCTTTCTTT. The chain joins TRBV7-2 to TRBJ1-1; 9 bases match TRBD1. This CDR3 spans 13 amino acids. V trimming: 6 bases; J trimming: 5 bases; junction bases outside the gene matches: 4. Germline values: CDR1 SGHTA, CDR2 FQGNSA.